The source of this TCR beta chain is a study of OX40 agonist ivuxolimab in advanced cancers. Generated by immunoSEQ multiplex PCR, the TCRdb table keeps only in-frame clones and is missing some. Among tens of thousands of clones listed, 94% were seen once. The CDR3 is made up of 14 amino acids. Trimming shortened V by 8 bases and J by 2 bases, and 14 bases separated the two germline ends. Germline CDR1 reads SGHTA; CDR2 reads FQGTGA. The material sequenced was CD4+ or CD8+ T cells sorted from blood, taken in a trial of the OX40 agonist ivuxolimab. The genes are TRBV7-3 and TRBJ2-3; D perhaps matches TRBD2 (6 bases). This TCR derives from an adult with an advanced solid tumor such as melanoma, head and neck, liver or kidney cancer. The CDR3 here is CASGGAGITDTQYF. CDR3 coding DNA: TGTGCCAGCGGAGGGGCGGGGATCACAGATACGCAGTATTTT.